Detailed here is one TCR beta chain. Terminally differentiated effector memory CD45RA+ cells were excluded from the naive CD8 cells, which were CD45RO-negative and positively selected for CCR7. The germline gives CDR1 MNHNS, CDR2 SASEGT. J gave up 2 bases and V 7 bases, and 11 bases lay outside the gene matches. The CDR3 has 15 residues. Every immunoSEQ plate was one replicate of a subset's evenly spread DNA. The data were produced by immunoSEQ multiplex PCR, yet TCRdb's version contains in-frame clones alone and is incomplete. Among around 2,000,000 clones listed, about 94% were seen once. The data belong to a study of shared clonotypes between healthy human individuals.

The chain is built from TRBV6-1 and TRBJ2-7; 7 bases are a match to TRBD1. Sequenced sample: naive CD8+ T cells sorted from blood. This clonotype originated in a man aged 18 to 30 in good health. CDR3 sequence (DNA): TGTGCCAGCAACAAGAGAACAGGGGACACCTACGAGCAGTACTTC. It codes for CASNKRTGDTYEQYF.